This paragraph reports one T cell receptor beta chain. Its antigen is undetermined. The data were taken from a study of vaccination effects on CD4 cells after COVID-19. Data came from immunoSEQ multiplex PCR; TCRdb stores just in-frame clones and leaves some out. The data show about 63,000 clones, roughly 80% seen once. Trimming took 6 bases from V and 11 from J, leaving 13 bases between them. CDR1 SNHLY and CDR2 FYNNEI come from the germline V gene. This CDR3 is 11 amino acids long. Antigen-specific CD4+ T cells were first expanded with viral peptide pools by the ViraFEST assay and only then sequenced. Scientists isolated CD4+ T cells after a roughly 9-day culture period ended. Vaccinees lacked prior SARS-CoV-2 infection and tested negative for nucleocapsid antibodies. On day 3 and again on day 7, half the medium was replaced with IL-2 medium.

The V and J genes are TRBV2 and TRBJ1-1, with D unclear. Sequenced material: CD4+ T cells from PBMCs cultured with HCoV-OC43 spike peptides, taken before COVID-19 vaccination. Noted subset: HCoV-OC43 spike overlapping peptide pool stimulation. This TCR was sampled from a human donor who received a COVID-19 vaccine. The CDR3 DNA reads as TGTGCCAGCAGGAAAGACTTGGGGGCTTTCTTT. Residues: CASRKDLGAFF.